This T cell receptor delta chain was retrieved from a study of γδ T cells in repeated Plasmodium falciparum infection. This clone was counted only a few times. This DNA's translation differs at residue 5 from TCRdb's protein, which comes from a much larger clone; a read error is likely, and the protein shown is translated from the DNA. Vgamma9/Vdelta2+ and Vdelta2-negative gammadelta T cells were flow-sorted from PBMC for bulk sequencing. TCRdb reanalysed the multiplex PCR reads via CATT. Of 40,000 to 55,000 delta-chain clones detected, more than 1.5% appear once; the ten largest clones hold 24%. CDR3 length: 21 amino acids. The germline CDR1 and CDR2 sequences are TVYSNPD and GDNSRS (reference sequence). V was clipped by 3 bases and J by 0 bases, with 35 bases between them.

The receptor was isolated from a pool of human donors (malaria-infected and uninfected, not separated). Input material: gamma-delta T cells from blood. The chain couples TRDV3 to TRDJ1; D may be TRDD1 or TRDD3 (5 bases each). CDR3 protein: CAFHWVPRKGTNQKYTDKLIF. CDR3 nucleotides: TGTGCCTTCCATTGGGTCCCACGAAAGGGGACCAACCAGAAATACACCGATAAACTCATCTTT.